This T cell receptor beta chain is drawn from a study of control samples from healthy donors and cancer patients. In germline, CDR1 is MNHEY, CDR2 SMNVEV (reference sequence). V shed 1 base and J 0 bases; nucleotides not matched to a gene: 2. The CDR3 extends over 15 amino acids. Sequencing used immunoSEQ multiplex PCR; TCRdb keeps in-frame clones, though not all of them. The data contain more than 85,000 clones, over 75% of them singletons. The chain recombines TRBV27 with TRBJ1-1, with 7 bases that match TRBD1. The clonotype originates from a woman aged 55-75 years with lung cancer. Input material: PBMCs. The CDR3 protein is CASSLYTGVNTEAFF. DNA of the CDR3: TGTGCCAGCAGTTTATACACAGGGGTGAACACTGAAGCTTTCTTT.